This paragraph covers one T cell receptor (beta chain) sequence. These data are taken from a study of blood T cell repertoires in COVID-19. Profiling relied on immunoSEQ multiplex PCR, and the TCRdb table lists in-frame clones only, not all of them. This sample has around 360,000 clones, with around 87% found just once. CDR1 is LNHDA, CDR2 SQIVND, per germline (reference sequence). V was trimmed by 11 bases and J by 0 bases, leaving 13 bases between them. The CDR3 has 13 residues. The TCR comes from a woman in her twenties or thirties with COVID-19, enrolled during active disease. Sequenced material: peripheral blood. The chain combines TRBV19 with TRBJ1-1, with unresolved D. The CDR3 loop reads CASIAYLNTEAFF. The CDR3 nucleotides read TGTGCCTCAATAGCATACCTGAACACTGAAGCTTTCTTT.